This record looks at one TCR beta chain sequence and its context. The antigen is undetermined. Data came from immunoSEQ multiplex PCR; TCRdb stores just in-frame clones and leaves some out. The sample contains more than 45,000 clones, approximately 91% of which appear only once. This entry is derived from a study of OX40 agonist ivuxolimab in advanced cancers. Whole-study context: Patients were given ivuxolimab, an antibody that agonizes OX40 (CD134).

Study-wide results and limits: The authors also found low normalized T-cell clonal expansion in some nonresponders.

CDR3 length: 19 residues. Germline V gene data show CDR1 as SEHNR and CDR2 as FQNEAQ (reference sequence). Trimming removed 4 bases from V and 5 bases from J; junction bases left unmatched: 20. Material: CD4+ or CD8+ T cells sorted from blood, obtained in a trial of the OX40 agonist ivuxolimab. This chain uses TRBV7-9 with TRBJ2-5; 9 nucleotides match TRBD2. This receptor was identified in an adult with an advanced solid tumor such as melanoma, head and neck, liver or kidney cancer. CDR3 loop: CASSSLGSGRPQAWETQYF. The CDR3 region has the DNA TGTGCCAGCAGCTCCCTGGGGAGCGGGAGGCCCCAGGCCTGGGAGACCCAGTACTTC.